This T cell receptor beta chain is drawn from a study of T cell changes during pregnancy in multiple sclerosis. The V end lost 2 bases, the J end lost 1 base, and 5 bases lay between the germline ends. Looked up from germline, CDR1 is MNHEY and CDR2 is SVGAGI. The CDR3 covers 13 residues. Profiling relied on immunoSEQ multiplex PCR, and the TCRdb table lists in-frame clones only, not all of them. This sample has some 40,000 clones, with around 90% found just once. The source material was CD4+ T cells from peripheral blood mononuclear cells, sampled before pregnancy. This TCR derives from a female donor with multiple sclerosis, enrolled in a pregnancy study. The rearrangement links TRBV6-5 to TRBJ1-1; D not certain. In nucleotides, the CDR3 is TGTGCCAGCAGTTACGACTGGAACACTGAAGCTTTCTTT. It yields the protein CASSYDWNTEAFF.